This T cell receptor (beta chain) emerged from a study of patients and donors after allogeneic stem cell transplantation. TCRdb redid the calling of the RT-PCR reads with MiXCR, one entry per CDR3 protein. The sample yields 900,000 to 1,000,000 distinct CDR3 sequences, roughly 17% seen once. The length of the CDR3 is 13 residues. J gave up 6 bases and V 5 bases, and 3 bases lay outside the gene matches. Germline V gene sequence: CDR1 LNHNV, CDR2 YYDKDF (reference sequence). This sequence originates from a human donor who was either an allogeneic HSCT recipient or a stem cell or donor lymphocyte infusion donor (not recorded which). It is not recorded whose cells these are; they may come from a transplant donor. The material sequenced was blood, either unsorted or a sorted T cell fraction (not recorded which). V usage is TRBV15 and J usage is TRBJ2-3; TRBD1 agrees at 9 bases. CDR3 sequence: CATSGTGWDTQYF. CDR3 in DNA: TGTGCCACCAGCGGGACAGGGTGGGATACGCAGTATTTT.